This TCR beta chain was retrieved from a study of cytomegalovirus exposure and HLA in healthy donors. Concerning this clone itself: What it binds is not known.

The PCR had 60 Vbeta and 13 Jbeta primers. In the original processing: Per a later analysis, the number of unique TCR beta chains was around 80 million, of which around 9.9 million were shared. Repertoires were generated with immunoSEQ multiplex PCR, while TCRdb's copy carries only in-frame clones and drops some. V, J and clone size reflect that table, while D and trimming were determined from the DNA. The table records 200,000 to 250,000 clones, approximately 84% of them present only once. Germline-derived CDR1 and CDR2 are SGHNT and YENEEA. This CDR3 is built from 14 residues. V lost 3 bases to trimming and J lost 5 bases; unmatched junction nucleotides: 6. Study results and limitations: DRB1 showed the most TCR associations and HLA-C the fewest in a later analysis, as rates varied by HLA locus.

The sequence was collected from a woman aged 35 to 49 in good health and CMV-seronegative. The chain couples TRBV11-3 to TRBJ1-1; 7 positions match TRBD1. Sequenced: PBMCs. In DNA form, the CDR3 reads TGTGCCAGCAGCTTGAGGGCAGGGGGGACTGAAGCTTTCTTT. It yields the protein CASSLRAGGTEAFF.